Reported below is one T cell receptor (beta chain). In the original processing: Amplification with reference gene primers provided the estimates of nucleated cell counts. The table came from immunoSEQ multiplex PCR; TCRdb's copy has only in-frame clones and leaves some out. That table gives V, J and clone size, and the DNA gave D and trimming. The sample holds 450,000 to 500,000 clones; roughly 87% are singletons and the top ten take about 0.7%. These data originate in a study of blood T cell repertoires in COVID-19. Study-wide background: Spain, Italy and the United States supplied samples that represented acute and convalescent COVID-19.

CDR3 length equals 15 residues. Germline CDR1 reads SGHTS; CDR2 reads YDEGEE. V was pared by 1 base and J by 7 bases, with 12 bases between. In terms of age and location, participants ranged from about 18 to 89 years and lived in about two dozen US areas. For recovered donors of Cohort 3, there were two negative PCRs, clearance, or symptom resolution. The chain recombines TRBV5-8 with TRBJ1-6, with D unresolved. This TCR was recovered from a young woman who had recovered from COVID-19. Sequenced sample: PBMCs or T cells enriched from blood (not recorded which). The CDR3 loop reads CASSLWATGNSPLHF. Here the CDR3 DNA reads TGTGCCAGCAGCTTGTGGGCAACCGGAAATTCACCCCTCCACTTT.